This entry lists 4 T cell receptor beta chains sequenced from one sample in a study of blood T cell repertoires in COVID-19. The assay was immunoSEQ multiplex PCR, and TCRdb's table has in-frame clones only and misses some. The table shows roughly 520,000 clones, with roughly 90% occurring only once. The sequenced material came from PBMCs or T cells enriched from blood (not recorded which). The receptors shown here come from a woman in her thirties or forties who had recovered from COVID-19.

This chain joins TRBV30 and TRBJ2-1; TRBD1 aligns across 7 bases. The CDR3 is made up of 13 amino acids. The V gene's germline CDR1 is GTSNPN and CDR2 SVGIG (reference sequence). Germline trimming cut 0 bases from V and 8 bases from J; bases unmatched to any gene: 4. The CDR3 DNA follows: TGTGCCTGGAGTGTCCGAGGGGGCGATGAGCAGTTCTTC. It encodes CAWSVRGGDEQFF.

The chain links TRBV7-8 to TRBJ2-1; 8 bases map to TRBD2. CDR1 is SGHVS, CDR2 FQNEAQ, per germline. J gave up 9 bases and V 3 bases, and 4 bases lay outside the gene matches. The CDR3 loop spans 13 amino acids. CDR3 sequence: CASSLVTSGEQFF. The CDR3 DNA reads as TGTGCCAGCAGCTTGGTCACTAGCGGTGAGCAGTTCTTC.

The V call is TRBV11-2, the J call TRBJ2-5, with TRBD2 matching 7 bases. Germline values: CDR1 SGHAT, CDR2 FQNNGV. The CDR3 runs 15 residues. The trim removed 5 bases at V and 2 bases at J, leaving 8 bases unmatched. The DNA for the CDR3 is TGTGCCAGCAGCCACCCCGGGGGACTACAAGAGACCCAGTACTTC. The encoded protein is CASSHPGGLQETQYF.

The chain has TRBV5-1 and TRBJ2-3; 8 nucleotides align to TRBD2. Germline V gene lookup returns CDR1 SGHRS and CDR2 YFSETQ. J was trimmed by 6 bases and V by 0 bases; bases with no gene match: 6. This CDR3 is 15 amino acids long. CDR3 loop: CASSLGVAGPDTQYF. CDR3 nucleotides: TGCGCCAGCAGCTTGGGGGTAGCGGGACCCGATACGCAGTATTTT. The full variable domain, in which reference TRBV5-1 and TRBJ2-3 provide the parts outside the CDR3, is KAGVTQTPRYLIKTRGQQVTLSCSPISGHRSVSWYQQTPGQGLQFLFEYFSETQRNKGNFPGRFSGRQFSNSRSEMNVSTLELGDSALYLCASSLGVAGPDTQYFGPGTRLTVL.